The T cell receptor (beta chain) described here comes from a study of response to subunit inactivated influenza vaccine. MiXCR was run by TCRdb on the RT-PCR reads, yielding one entry per CDR3 protein. The sample records 500,000 or so distinct CDR3 sequences, approximately 16% being singletons. General study results and limits: New T cells are recruited in small numbers by each seasonal influenza vaccination, according to the authors' suggestion.

Remarks on this clonotype: The antigen remains undetermined.

This receptor was obtained from a man between 50 and 75 years old who received an inactivated influenza vaccine. Specimen: CD4+ T cells sorted from PBMCs, collected roughly 24 months after vaccination.

In nucleotides, the CDR3 is TGTGCCAGCAGACACAGGGGGCTTGAGACCCAGTACTTC. This gives the protein CASRHRGLETQYF. The chain links TRBV2 to TRBJ2-5, with TRBD1 identical over 9 bases. Looked up from germline, CDR1 is SNHLY and CDR2 is FYNNEI. CDR3 length equals 13 residues. V trimming: 6 bases; J trimming: 5 bases; junction bases outside the gene matches: 4.